A selection of T cell receptor beta chains follows, all from one sample in a study of T cells in Graves' hyperthyroidism and ophthalmopathy. TCRdb passed the multiplex PCR reads through MiXCR, listing each CDR3 protein once. This sample has approximately 600,000 distinct CDR3 sequences; approximately 14% occur once, and the top ten carry approximately 6.4%. The sample comprised blood. The receptors here all came from a young woman with Graves' ophthalmopathy. CDR3s include the opening cysteine and the closing phenylalanine or tryptophan. The order of the fields is clone size, J gene, V gene, D gene, CDR3 protein, CDR3 DNA. The D gene is left open where the match is weak. Rows may omit the clone size; those that give it use once, few, many or a size class.

size: many
J: TRBJ1-3
V: TRBV6-1
D: TRBD1
CDR3: CASSRQGHSGNTIYF
DNA: TGTGCCAGCAGTAGACAGGGACACTCTGGAAACACCATATATTTT

size: -
J: TRBJ1-5
V: TRBV6-7
D: -
CDR3: CASSCKKLKGNQPQHF
DNA: TGTGCCAGCAGTTGTAAGAAGTTGAAGGGCAATCAGCCCCAGCATTTT

size: many
J: TRBJ1-5
V: TRBV20-1
D: -
CDR3: CSASGENRGQPQHF
DNA: TGCAGTGCTAGCGGAGAGAATCGTGGTCAGCCCCAGCATTTT

size: -
J: TRBJ1-1
V: TRBV19
D: TRBD1
CDR3: CASSTTGGVTEAFF
DNA: TGTGCCAGTAGTACGACAGGGGGCGTCACTGAAGCTTTCTTT

size: many
J: TRBJ2-5
V: TRBV7-6
D: -
CDR3: CASSFGVGTSTYF
DNA: -

size: many
J: TRBJ1-1
V: TRBV9
D: -
CDR3: CASSVVGNLDTEAFF
DNA: TGTGCCAGCAGCGTAGTCGGCAACCTGGACACTGAAGCTTTCTTT

size: -
J: TRBJ2-7
V: TRBV19
D: -
CDR3: CASSVDDLEGTLTYEQYF
DNA: TGTGCCAGTAGCGTCGACGACTTGGAGGGGACACTTACCTACGAGCAGTACTTC

size: -
J: TRBJ1-1
V: TRBV6-6
D: TRBD1
CDR3: CASSYSTRDRLNTEAFF
DNA: TGTGCCAGCAGTTACTCGACCCGGGACAGATTGAACACTGAAGCTTTCTTT

size: many
J: TRBJ2-1
V: TRBV12-3/TRBV12-4
D: -
CDR3: CASSSTSRNEQFF
DNA: TGTGCCAGCAGTTCTACTAGTAGGAATGAGCAGTTCTTC

size: many
J: TRBJ1-1
V: TRBV6-1
D: -
CDR3: CASTAGVRGTEAFF
DNA: TGTGCCAGCACTGCGGGGGTACGGGGCACTGAAGCTTTCTTT

size: -
J: TRBJ1-2
V: TRBV14
D: -
CDR3: CASSQMDSYGYTF
DNA: TGTGCCAGCAGCCAGATGGATTCCTATGGCTACACCTTC

size: many
J: TRBJ2-7
V: TRBV12-3/TRBV12-4
D: TRBD2
CDR3: CASSLFGLATYEQYF
DNA: TGTGCCAGCAGCCTCTTCGGACTAGCGACCTACGAGCAGTACTTC

size: many
J: TRBJ2-7
V: TRBV28
D: TRBD1
CDR3: CASIGQGDEQYF
DNA: TGTGCCAGCATAGGACAGGGGGACGAGCAGTACTTC

size: many
J: TRBJ1-2
V: TRBV7-9
D: TRBD1
CDR3: CASSSEWDSHYGYTF
DNA: TGTGCCAGCAGCTCTGAGTGGGACAGTCACTATGGCTACACCTTC

size: many
J: TRBJ2-5
V: TRBV20-1
D: -
CDR3: CSASAETQYF
DNA: TGCAGTGCTAGTGCGGAGACCCAGTACTTC

size: many
J: TRBJ2-3
V: TRBV27
D: -
CDR3: CASSLGVPDTQYF
DNA: TGTGCCAGCAGTTTGGGGGTCCCAGATACGCAGTATTTT

size: few
J: TRBJ2-1
V: TRBV3-1
D: TRBD2
CDR3: CASSQDRLAGMAYNEQFF
DNA: TGTGCCAGCAGCCAAGATCGGCTAGCGGGGATGGCCTACAATGAGCAGTTCTTC

size: -
J: TRBJ2-1
V: TRBV20-1
D: TRBD1
CDR3: CSASNTGGKFF
DNA: TGCAGTGCTAGCAACACAGGGGGCAAGTTCTTC

size: -
J: TRBJ2-2
V: TRBV9
D: TRBD2
CDR3: CASSPRTSGGELFF
DNA: TGTGCCAGCAGCCCCCGGACTAGCGGCGGGGAGCTGTTTTTT

size: -
J: TRBJ1-1
V: TRBV9
D: -
CDR3: CASSTQNPTLGGGAPGYTEAFF
DNA: TGTGCCAGCAGCACGCAGAACCCGACTTTAGGTGGGGGGGCGCCGGGGTACACTGAAGCTTTCTTT

size: many
J: TRBJ2-1
V: TRBV20-1
D: -
CDR3: CSARRQNEQFF
DNA: TGCAGTGCTAGACGTCAAAATGAGCAGTTCTTC

size: few
J: TRBJ2-7
V: TRBV2
D: -
CDR3: CANSATSGGRGPYEQYF
DNA: TGTGCCAACAGTGCAACCAGTGGGGGACGGGGGCCCTACGAGCAGTACTTC

size: many
J: TRBJ1-2
V: TRBV30
D: -
CDR3: CAWSQWGNYGYTF
DNA: TGTGCCTGGAGTCAGTGGGGGAACTATGGCTACACCTTC

size: many
J: TRBJ1-1
V: TRBV11-2
D: -
CDR3: CASSPATALTEAFF
DNA: TGTGCCAGCAGCCCGGCGACAGCGCTCACTGAAGCTTTCTTT

size: many
J: TRBJ1-2
V: TRBV12-3/TRBV12-4
D: TRBD1
CDR3: CASSPGQTHYGYTF
DNA: TGTGCCAGCAGTCCGGGACAGACCCACTATGGCTACACCTTC

size: -
J: TRBJ1-6
V: TRBV30
D: -
CDR3: CAWRGGTGSTYNSPLHF
DNA: TGTGCCTGGAGAGGGGGTACAGGGTCTACCTATAATTCACCCCTCCACTTT

size: -
J: TRBJ2-3
V: TRBV10-3
D: -
CDR3: CAITSVEGTDTQYF
DNA: TGTGCCATCACCTCCGTAGAGGGCACAGATACGCAGTATTTT

size: -
J: TRBJ1-1
V: TRBV7-2
D: TRBD1
CDR3: CASSPGTTGVREAFF
DNA: TGTGCCAGCAGCCCCGGAACCACAGGGGTACGGGAAGCTTTCTTT

size: many
J: TRBJ1-1
V: TRBV28
D: -
CDR3: CASSEGAENTEAFF
DNA: TGTGCCAGCAGCGAGGGCGCGGAGAACACTGAAGCTTTCTTT

size: many
J: TRBJ2-7
V: TRBV29-1
D: -
CDR3: CSVELGGGVSYEQYF
DNA: TGCAGCGTTGAACTAGGGGGGGGGGTGAGCTACGAGCAGTACTTC

size: few
J: TRBJ2-7
V: TRBV20-1
D: -
CDR3: CSAPLGESYEQYF
DNA: TGCAGTGCCCCCCTGGGTGAGTCCTACGAGCAGTACTTC

size: many
J: TRBJ1-5
V: TRBV12-5
D: TRBD1
CDR3: CASGPGTGGAGQWQPQHF
DNA: TGTGCTAGTGGGCCCGGGACAGGGGGCGCGGGGCAATGGCAGCCCCAGCATTTT

size: few
J: TRBJ2-7
V: TRBV7-9
D: TRBD2
CDR3: CASSLVGLAGYEQYF
DNA: TGTGCCAGCAGCTTAGTGGGTCTAGCGGGATACGAGCAGTACTTC

size: -
J: TRBJ2-1
V: TRBV20-1
D: -
CDR3: CSARFRGTYNEQFF
DNA: TGCAGTGCTAGGTTCCGCGGGACCTACAATGAGCAGTTCTTC